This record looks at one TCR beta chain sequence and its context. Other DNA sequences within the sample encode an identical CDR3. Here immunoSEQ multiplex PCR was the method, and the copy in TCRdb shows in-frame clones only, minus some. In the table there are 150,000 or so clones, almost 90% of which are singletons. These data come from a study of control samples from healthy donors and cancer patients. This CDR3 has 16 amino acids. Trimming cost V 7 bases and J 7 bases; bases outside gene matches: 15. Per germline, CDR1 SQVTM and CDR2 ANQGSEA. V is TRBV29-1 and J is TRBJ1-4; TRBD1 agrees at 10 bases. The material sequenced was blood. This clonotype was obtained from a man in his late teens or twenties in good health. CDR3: CSAGRTGGAGGEKLFF. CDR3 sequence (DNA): TGCAGCGCCGGCCGGACAGGGGGAGCGGGGGGTGAAAAACTGTTTTTT.